Sequencing of this T cell receptor beta chain was carried out in a study of PD-1 blockade in classical Hodgkin lymphoma. Method: immunoSEQ multiplex PCR; TCRdb's copy keeps in-frame clones and lacks some. Among 30,000 to 40,000 clones listed, 75% to 90% were seen once. Time point defined: newly diagnosed, previously untreated cHL patient sample. Purification of CD4+ T cells from thawed PBMCs was achieved by magnetic negative selection. The TCR comes from a human donor with classical Hodgkin lymphoma. Sequencing used CD4+ T cells from blood.

The CDR3 protein is CASSLDLNTEAFF. The CDR3 coding sequence is TGTGCCAGCAGCTTAGATTTAAACACTGAAGCTTTCTTT. The chain couples TRBV7-9 to TRBJ1-1; D is undetermined. Germline V gene lookup returns CDR1 SEHNR and CDR2 FQNEAQ (reference sequence). Trimming removed 1 base from V and 2 bases from J, with 5 bases in between. This CDR3 region has 13 residues.